This T cell receptor (beta chain) originates from a study of T-cell memory formation after mild COVID-19. Study at large: Clusters were largely donor specific.

Each CDR3 protein gets one entry after TCRdb re-called the 5' RACE reads with MiXCR. The table records fewer than 150,000 distinct CDR3 sequences, about a fifth of them present only once. This clonotype was seen only a few times. Its cognate antigen is unknown. The V and J ends lost 5 bases and 4 bases respectively, with 12 bases between them. The germline V gene encodes CDR1 MNHEY and CDR2 SVGAGI. The CDR3 runs to 14 residues. General observations from the study: Within pre-infection memory, some responding clones were found, suggesting cross-reactive memory joined. Contracting clones from day 15 to 85 had balanced CD4/CD8; later expanders favoured CD4+. Nothing confirmed that second-wave clones peaking on day 37 were specific for SARS-CoV-2.

The genes are TRBV6-5 and TRBJ1-5; no definite D call. The sequencing input was PBMCs or a T cell subset sorted from them (not recorded which). The sequence was obtained from a man aged 18-30 years who had mild COVID-19 (a few samples of this study predate the infection). Cell type and time point are not known. The DNA of the CDR3 is TGTGCCAGCAGTCGCGGAGGAGAAAATCAGCCCCAGCATTTT. Residues: CASSRGGENQPQHF.